This TCR beta chain derives from a study of Ad26.COV2.S vaccination and SARS-CoV-2 variants. Treatment here: about 20 received Ad26.COV2.S at low or high dose, single or two shots; 5 received placebo; per-sample allocation not given. The samples date from day 63 after the first vaccine or placebo injection. CDR3 length: 14 amino acids. Germline CDR1 reads LGHNT; CDR2 reads FRNRAP. Trimming pared 6 bases from V and 0 bases from J, leaving 9 bases between. Using immunoSEQ multiplex PCR, the repertoire was profiled, and TCRdb retains in-frame clones only, with some absent. This sample yields fewer than 400,000 clones, of which about nine tenths are seen a single time; 3% to 3.5% belongs to the top ten.

The clonotype originates from a person aged 18-60 years who received the Ad26.COV2.S COVID-19 vaccine or a placebo. The sample was peripheral blood, taken in a trial of Ad26.COV2.S vaccine versus placebo. The chain carries TRBV12-5 and TRBJ1-5, with D maybe TRBD1 (5 bases). CDR3 sequence reads: CASGYDSSNQPQHF. The CDR3 nucleotides read TGTGCTAGTGGCTATGACAGTAGCAATCAGCCCCAGCATTTT.